This TCR beta chain was recorded in a study of blood T cells in healthy people across ages. The CDR3 is made up of 14 amino acids. The ends were cut back, 1 base at V and 0 bases at J, with 4 bases in the middle. Germline-derived CDR1 and CDR2 are KGHDR and SFDVKD. For the second PCR, which ran for roughly 6 to 12 cycles, a sample-barcoded 5' primer and a J-beta primer mix were used. TCRdb re-called the 5' RACE reads with MiXCR, one entry per CDR3 protein. This sample yields hundreds of thousands of distinct CDR3 sequences, of which about half are seen a single time; 51% belongs to the top ten. The sample was blood. This chain joins TRBV24-1 and TRBJ2-3; D remains unclear. This receptor was taken from a man aged 60 to 75 in good health. The CDR3 nucleotides read TGTGCCACCAGTGATTTCGACAGCACAGATACGCAGTATTTT. Translated: CATSDFDSTDTQYF.